This T cell receptor (beta chain) was identified in a study of blood T cell repertoires in COVID-19. Study-level background: The study drew acute and convalescent COVID-19 samples from the United States, Italy and Spain. Sample material is recorded as cDNA or gDNA derived from T cells, B-cell-depleted T cells, or PBMCs.

Assignment of participants to cohorts was predicated upon participant-reported clinical history. Clones were read by immunoSEQ multiplex PCR, and TCRdb kept only the in-frame ones, dropping some. The sample records roughly 250,000 clones, approximately 88% being singletons. This receptor was obtained from a woman between 40 and 50 years old with acute COVID-19. The sample comprised PBMCs or T cells enriched from blood (not recorded which).

In nucleotides, the CDR3 is TGCGCCAGCAGCCCGGGACAGGGAGATGAGCAGTTCTTC. It specifies CASSPGQGDEQFF. The V and J genes are TRBV5-1 and TRBJ2-1; 9 bases match TRBD1. Germline lookup yields CDR1 SGHRS and CDR2 YFSETQ. V lost 4 bases, J lost 8 bases, and 4 bases stayed unmatched. The CDR3 runs 13 residues.